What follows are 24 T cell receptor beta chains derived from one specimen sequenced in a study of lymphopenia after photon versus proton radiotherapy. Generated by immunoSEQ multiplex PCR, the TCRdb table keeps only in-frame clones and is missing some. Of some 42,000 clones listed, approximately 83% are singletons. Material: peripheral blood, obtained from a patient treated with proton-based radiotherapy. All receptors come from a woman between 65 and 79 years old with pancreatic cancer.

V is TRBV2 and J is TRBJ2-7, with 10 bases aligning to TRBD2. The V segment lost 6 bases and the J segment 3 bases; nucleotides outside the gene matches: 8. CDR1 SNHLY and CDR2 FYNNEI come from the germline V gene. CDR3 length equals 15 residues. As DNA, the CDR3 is TGTGCCAGCAGGGAGTTTAGCGGGAGGATCTACGAGCAGTACTTC. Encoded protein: CASREFSGRIYEQYF. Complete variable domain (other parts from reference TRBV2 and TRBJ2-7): EPEVTQTPSHQVTQMGQEVILRCVPISNHLYFYWYRQILGQKVEFLVSFYNNEISEKSEIFDDQFSVERPDGSNFTLKIRSTKLEDSAMYFCASREFSGRIYEQYFGPGTRLTVT.

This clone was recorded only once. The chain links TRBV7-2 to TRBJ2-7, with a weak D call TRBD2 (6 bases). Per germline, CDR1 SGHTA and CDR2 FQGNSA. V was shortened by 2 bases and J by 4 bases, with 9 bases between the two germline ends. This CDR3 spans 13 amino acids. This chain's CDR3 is CASSLPGGYEQYF. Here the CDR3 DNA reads TGTGCCAGCAGCTTACCCGGGGGATACGAGCAGTACTTC.

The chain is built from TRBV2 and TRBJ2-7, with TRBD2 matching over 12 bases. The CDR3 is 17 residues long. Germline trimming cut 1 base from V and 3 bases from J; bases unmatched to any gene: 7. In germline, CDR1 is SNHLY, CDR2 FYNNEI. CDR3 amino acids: CASSEVFRLAGDYEQYF. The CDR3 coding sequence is TGTGCCAGCAGTGAAGTATTCCGACTAGCGGGAGACTACGAGCAGTACTTC. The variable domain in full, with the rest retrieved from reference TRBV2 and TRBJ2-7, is EPEVTQTPSHQVTQMGQEVILRCVPISNHLYFYWYRQILGQKVEFLVSFYNNEISEKSEIFDDQFSVERPDGSNFTLKIRSTKLEDSAMYFCASSEVFRLAGDYEQYFGPGTRLTVT.

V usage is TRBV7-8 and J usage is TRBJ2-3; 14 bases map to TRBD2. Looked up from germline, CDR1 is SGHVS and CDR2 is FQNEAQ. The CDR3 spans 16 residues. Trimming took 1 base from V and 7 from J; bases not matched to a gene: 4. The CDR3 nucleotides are TGTGCCAGCAGCTTAGGGACTAGCGGGAGGTCAAATACGCAGTATTTT. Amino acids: CASSLGTSGRSNTQYF.

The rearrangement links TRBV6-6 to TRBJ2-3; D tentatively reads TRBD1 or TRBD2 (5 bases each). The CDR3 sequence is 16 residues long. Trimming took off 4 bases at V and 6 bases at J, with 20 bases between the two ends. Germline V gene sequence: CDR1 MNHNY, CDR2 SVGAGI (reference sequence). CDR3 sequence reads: CASSSPGTAVEDTQYF. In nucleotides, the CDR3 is TGTGCCAGCAGTTCTCCCGGGACGGCGGTTGAGGATACGCAGTATTTT.

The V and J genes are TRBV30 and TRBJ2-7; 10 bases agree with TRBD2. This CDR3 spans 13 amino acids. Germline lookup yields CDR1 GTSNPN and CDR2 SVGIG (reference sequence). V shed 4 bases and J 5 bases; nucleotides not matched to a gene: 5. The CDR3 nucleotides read TGTGCCTGGACAAGCGGGGGGGGTGACGAGCAGTACTTC. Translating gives CAWTSGGGDEQYF.

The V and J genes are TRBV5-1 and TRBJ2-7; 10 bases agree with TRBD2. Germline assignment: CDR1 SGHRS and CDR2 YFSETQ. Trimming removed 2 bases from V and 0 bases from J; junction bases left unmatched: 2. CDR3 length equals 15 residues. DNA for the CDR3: TGCGCCAGCAGCTTTAGCGGGGGGAACTCCTACGAGCAGTACTTC. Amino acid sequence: CASSFSGGNSYEQYF.

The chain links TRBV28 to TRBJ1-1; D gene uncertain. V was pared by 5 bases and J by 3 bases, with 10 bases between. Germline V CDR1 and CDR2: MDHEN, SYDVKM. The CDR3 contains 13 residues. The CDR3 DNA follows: TGTGCCAGCAGTCTTACAAGGGACACTGAAGCTTTCTTT. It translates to CASSLTRDTEAFF.

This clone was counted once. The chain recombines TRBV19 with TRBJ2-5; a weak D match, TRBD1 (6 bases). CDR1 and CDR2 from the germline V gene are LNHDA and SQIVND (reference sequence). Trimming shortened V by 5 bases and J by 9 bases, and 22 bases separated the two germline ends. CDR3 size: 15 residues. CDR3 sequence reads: CASSPLDRQPGSQYF. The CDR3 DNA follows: TGTGCCAGTAGTCCACTAGACAGGCAGCCGGGGTCCCAGTACTTC. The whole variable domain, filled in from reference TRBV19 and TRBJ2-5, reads DGGITQSPKYLFRKEGQNVTLSCEQNLNHDAMYWYRQDPGQGLRLIYYSQIVNDFQKGDIAEGYSVSREKKESFPLTVTSAQKNPTAFYLCASSPLDRQPGSQYFGPGTRLLVL.

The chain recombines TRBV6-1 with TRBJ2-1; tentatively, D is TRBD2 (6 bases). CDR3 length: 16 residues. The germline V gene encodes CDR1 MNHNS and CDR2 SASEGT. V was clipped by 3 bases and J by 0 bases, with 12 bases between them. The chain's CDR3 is CASSEPAGNSYNEQFF. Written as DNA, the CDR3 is TGTGCCAGCAGTGAGCCTGCGGGGAACTCCTACAATGAGCAGTTCTTC.

CDR3 bases: TGCGCCAGCAGCTTGGGGTATTGGGAGGGTAACTATGGCTACACCTTC. It specifies CASSLGYWEGNYGYTF. The J gene is TRBJ1-2, the V gene TRBV5-1, with no clear D. CDR1 and CDR2 from the germline V gene are SGHRS and YFSETQ. There are 16 residues in the CDR3. Deletions cut 0 bases from V and 1 base from J, with 13 bases between.

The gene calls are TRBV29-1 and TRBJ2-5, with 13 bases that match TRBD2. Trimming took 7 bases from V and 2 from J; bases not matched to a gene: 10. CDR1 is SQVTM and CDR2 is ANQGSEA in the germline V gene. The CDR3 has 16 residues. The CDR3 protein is CSARLAGGHLQETQYF. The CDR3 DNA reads TGCAGCGCTCGACTAGCGGGAGGACATCTACAAGAGACCCAGTACTTC.

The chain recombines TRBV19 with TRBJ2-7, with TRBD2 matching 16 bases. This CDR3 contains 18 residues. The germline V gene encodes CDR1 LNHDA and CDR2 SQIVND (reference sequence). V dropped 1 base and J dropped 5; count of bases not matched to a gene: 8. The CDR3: CASSIAGSGLAGGDEQYF. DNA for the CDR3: TGTGCCAGTAGTATAGCGGGTTCGGGACTAGCGGGAGGGGACGAGCAGTACTTC.

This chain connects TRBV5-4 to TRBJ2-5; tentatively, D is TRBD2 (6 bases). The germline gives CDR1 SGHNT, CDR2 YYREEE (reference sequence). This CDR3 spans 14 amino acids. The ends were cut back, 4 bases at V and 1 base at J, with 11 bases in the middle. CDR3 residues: CASSRGSSQETQYF. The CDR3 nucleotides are TGTGCCAGCAGCCGGGGGTCTAGCCAAGAGACCCAGTACTTC.

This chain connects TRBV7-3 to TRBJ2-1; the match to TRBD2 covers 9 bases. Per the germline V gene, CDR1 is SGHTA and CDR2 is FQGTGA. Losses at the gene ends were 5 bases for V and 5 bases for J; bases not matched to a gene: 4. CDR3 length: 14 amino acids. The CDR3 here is CASSPRLADNEQFF. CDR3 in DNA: TGTGCCAGCAGCCCCAGACTAGCGGACAATGAGCAGTTCTTC.

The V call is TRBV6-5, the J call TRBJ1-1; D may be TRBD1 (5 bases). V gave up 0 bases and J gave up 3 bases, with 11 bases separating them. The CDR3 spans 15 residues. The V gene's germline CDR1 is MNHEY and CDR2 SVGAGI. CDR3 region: CASSYSGVMDTEAFF. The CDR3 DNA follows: TGTGCCAGCAGTTACTCGGGGGTTATGGACACTGAAGCTTTCTTT.

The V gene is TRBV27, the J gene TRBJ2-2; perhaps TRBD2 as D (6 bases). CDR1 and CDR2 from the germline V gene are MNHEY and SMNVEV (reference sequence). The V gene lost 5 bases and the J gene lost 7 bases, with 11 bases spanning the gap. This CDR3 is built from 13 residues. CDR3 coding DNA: TGTGCCAGCAGTCCCCTGGGGGGCGGGGAGCTGTTTTTT. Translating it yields CASSPLGGGELFF.

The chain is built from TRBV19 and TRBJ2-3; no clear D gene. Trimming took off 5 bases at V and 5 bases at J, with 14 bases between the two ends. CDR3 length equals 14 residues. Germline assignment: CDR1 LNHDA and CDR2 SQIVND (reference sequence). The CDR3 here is CASSPPFPLDTQYF. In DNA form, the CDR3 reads TGTGCCAGTAGTCCCCCGTTCCCTTTAGATACGCAGTATTTT.

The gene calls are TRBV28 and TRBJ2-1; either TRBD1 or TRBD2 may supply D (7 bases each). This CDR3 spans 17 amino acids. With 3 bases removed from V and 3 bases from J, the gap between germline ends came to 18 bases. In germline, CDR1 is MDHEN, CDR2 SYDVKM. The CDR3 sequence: CASSFGSTGRDYNEQFF. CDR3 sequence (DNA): TGTGCCAGCAGTTTTGGGTCGACAGGGAGGGACTACAATGAGCAGTTCTTC.

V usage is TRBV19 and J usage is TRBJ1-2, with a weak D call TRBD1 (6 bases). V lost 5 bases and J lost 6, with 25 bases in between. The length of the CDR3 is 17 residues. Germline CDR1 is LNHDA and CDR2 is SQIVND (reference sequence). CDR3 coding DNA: TGTGCCAGTAGTGGAGGGGATATACAGGGCATTGGGAATGGCTACACCTTC. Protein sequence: CASSGGDIQGIGNGYTF. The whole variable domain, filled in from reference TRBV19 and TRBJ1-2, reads DGGITQSPKYLFRKEGQNVTLSCEQNLNHDAMYWYRQDPGQGLRLIYYSQIVNDFQKGDIAEGYSVSREKKESFPLTVTSAQKNPTAFYLCASSGGDIQGIGNGYTFGSGTRLTVV.

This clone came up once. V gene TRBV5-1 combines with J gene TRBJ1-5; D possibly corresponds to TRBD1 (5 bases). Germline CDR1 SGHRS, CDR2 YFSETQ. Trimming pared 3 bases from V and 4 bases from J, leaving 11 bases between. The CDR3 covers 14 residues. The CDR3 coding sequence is TGCGCCAGCAGCTCCGGGGGGGGGAATCAGCCCCAGCATTTT. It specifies CASSSGGGNQPQHF.

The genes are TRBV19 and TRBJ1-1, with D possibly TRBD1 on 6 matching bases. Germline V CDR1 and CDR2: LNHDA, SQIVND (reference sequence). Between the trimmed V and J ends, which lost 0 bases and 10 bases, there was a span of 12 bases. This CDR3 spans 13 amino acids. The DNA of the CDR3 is TGTGCCAGTAGTATAGATATCGGCAGGGGAGCTTTCTTT. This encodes CASSIDIGRGAFF. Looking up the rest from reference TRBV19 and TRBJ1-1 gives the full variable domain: DGGITQSPKYLFRKEGQNVTLSCEQNLNHDAMYWYRQDPGQGLRLIYYSQIVNDFQKGDIAEGYSVSREKKESFPLTVTSAQKNPTAFYLCASSIDIGRGAFFGQGTRLTVV.

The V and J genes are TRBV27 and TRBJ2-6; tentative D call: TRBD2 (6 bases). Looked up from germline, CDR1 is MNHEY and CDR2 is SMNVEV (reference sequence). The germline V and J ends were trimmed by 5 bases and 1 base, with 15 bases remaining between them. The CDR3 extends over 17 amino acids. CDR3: CASSKLAVRSGANVLTF. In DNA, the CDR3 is TGTGCCAGCAGTAAACTAGCAGTCAGGTCTGGGGCCAACGTCCTGACTTTC.

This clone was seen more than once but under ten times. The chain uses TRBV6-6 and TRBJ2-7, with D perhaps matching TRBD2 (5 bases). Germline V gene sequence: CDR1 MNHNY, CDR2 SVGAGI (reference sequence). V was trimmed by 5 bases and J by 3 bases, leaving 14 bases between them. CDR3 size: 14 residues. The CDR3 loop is CASSTAGRNYEQYF. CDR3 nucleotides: TGTGCCAGCAGTACCGCGGGCAGGAACTACGAGCAGTACTTC.